The rows below give T cell receptor beta chains drawn from one sample of a study of early T cells in non-severe SARS-CoV-2 infection. MiXCR, applied by TCRdb to the 5' RACE reads, yields one record per CDR3 protein. The repertoire consists of about 58,000 distinct CDR3 sequences, with roughly 12% occurring once and the leading ten covering more than 3.5%. Input material: whole blood. Receptors originate from an adult who was a healthcare worker with PCR-confirmed SARS-CoV-2 infection or an uninfected control (not recorded which). CDR3s include the opening cysteine and the closing phenylalanine or tryptophan. The order of the fields is V gene, CDR3 protein.

>TRBV7-8
CASSPEIAGGPNTQYF
>TRBV5-1
CASSLAAGRGYEQYF
>TRBV18
CASSPRTTYEQYF
>TRBV7-8
CASSLEGLPYEQYF
>TRBV6-1
CASSWGTGGETQYF
>TRBV9
CASSVDGGLLLYNEQFF
>TRBV7-8
CASSLRQVQDEQFF
>TRBV28
CASSLISGSFNEQFF
>TRBV7-2
CASSPHGGLQETQYF
>TRBV28
CASSLKGEWNIQYF
>TRBV28
CATLTGYLEAFF
>TRBV7-8
CASTIPGHSGQFF
>TRBV27
CASSTAAGNSYNEQFF
>TRBV29-1
CSVEPPRSGNEQFF
>TRBV6-5
CASRAGTSNNEQFF
>TRBV7-2
CASSFLGVRETQYF
>TRBV6-5
CASSTGLPYNEQFF
>TRBV2
CASSSQFGTGELFF
>TRBV2
CASSPDPAVGLNEQFF
>TRBV7-2
CASSLQGSGEKLFF
>TRBV27
CASSFGAGFSYEQYF
>TRBV27
CASSLGLGYEQYF
>TRBV7-3
CASSMTGGVTEAFF
>TRBV27
CASSLGSGIQPQHF
>TRBV3-1
CASSFGDANSSPLHF
>TRBV28
CASYLHVNSPLHF
>TRBV20-1
CSARDLQSSYNEQFF
>TRBV27
CASSSKQTGSYEQYF
>TRBV18
CASSPGAGREAFF
>TRBV20-1
CSACRGARRNTEAFF
>TRBV9
CASSVTQGDYGYTF
>TRBV19
CASSAPWAAYEQYF
>TRBV4-1
CASSQDPGSGNTIYF
>TRBV6-6
CASSYQGSGGYNEQFF
>TRBV28
CASSLGGLAVETQYF
>TRBV29-1
CSVPSYTF
>TRBV28
CASSLSTGADDYGYTF